The 32 T cell receptor beta chains presented below share a single source sample, sequenced in a study of molecular identifiers for immune sequencing clone quantification. A single record per CDR3 protein comes from TCRdb applying MiXCR to the PCR reads. This repertoire shows approximately 500,000 distinct CDR3 sequences, under 30% found once; its top ten account for just over 0.75%. The sample comprised naive CD8+ T cells from blood, with Jurkat cell RNA spiked in. Subset reported: FACS-sorted CD8+CD4-CCR7+CD45RA+ naive T cells. These receptors originate from a human donor in good health. Some libraries in this study had Jurkat cell RNA spiked in.

This clonotype was counted only a few times. The chain links TRBV5-6 to TRBJ1-3; D is possibly TRBD1 (6 bases). Per germline, CDR1 SGHDT and CDR2 YYEEEE. V lost 4 bases and J 4 bases, leaving 9 bases between the germline ends. This CDR3 has 13 residues. CDR3 nucleotides: TGTGCCAGCAGCACAGGGTACGGAAACACCATATATTTT. Translating gives CASSTGYGNTIYF.

This clonotype occurred a few times. J is TRBJ2-3 and V is TRBV5-1; D tentatively reads TRBD1 or TRBD2 (5 bases each). V lost 4 bases to trimming and J lost 2 bases, with 17 bases between them. The CDR3 is 16 residues long. In germline, CDR1 is SGHRS, CDR2 YFSETQ. This CDR3 is CASSTGAGPLTDTQYF. Written as DNA, the CDR3 is TGCGCCAGCAGCACAGGTGCGGGCCCCCTCACAGATACGCAGTATTTT.

The V call is TRBV6-5, the J call TRBJ1-1, with a tentative D call TRBD1 (6 bases). CDR1 is MNHEY, CDR2 SVGAGI, per germline. This CDR3 contains 13 residues. Trimming left V 6 bases short and J 6 bases short, with 14 bases between. CDR3 bases: TGTGCCAGCAGATTACAGGGTGGCTCTGAAGCTTTCTTT. Translated: CASRLQGGSEAFF.

This chain uses TRBV4-3 with TRBJ2-7; a weak D match, TRBD2 (6 bases). Trimming removed 4 bases from V and 2 bases from J, with 15 bases in between. Germline V gives CDR1 LGHNA, CDR2 YSLEER. This CDR3 is 15 amino acids long. The CDR3 reads CASSPIAETTYEQYF. The CDR3 nucleotides are TGCGCCAGCAGCCCTATAGCGGAAACTACCTACGAGCAGTACTTC.

As concerns this clonotype: One end of the junction varies from germline; a read error may be responsible. This chain links TRBV7-9 with TRBJ2-7; D possibly corresponds to TRBD2 (6 bases). The CDR3 runs 13 residues. CDR1 is SEHNR, CDR2 FQNEAQ, per germline (reference sequence). CDR3 DNA sequence: TGTGCCCGCAGTGCCCGGGGGTCCTACGAGCAGTACTTC. Its translation is CARSARGSYEQYF.

Regarding this clonotype: This sequence may be a read error, since a much larger clone differs from it by one base. The chain carries TRBV27 and TRBJ1-1; TRBD1 matches at 8 bases. The CDR3 covers 18 residues. Germline V gene lookup returns CDR1 MNHEY and CDR2 SMNVEV (reference sequence). The J segment lost 4 bases and the V segment lost 0 bases, leaving 13 bases of the junction unmatched. CDR3 in DNA: TGTGCCAGCAGTTTATCCCTCGGGGCAGGGGGCAGAGGCACTGAAGCTTTCTTT. Residues: CASSLSLGAGGRGTEAFF.

This chain joins TRBV20-1 and TRBJ2-7; 7 bases are a match to TRBD2. CDR1 and CDR2 from the germline V gene are DFQATT and SNEGSKA (reference sequence). V lost 5 bases to trimming and J lost 0 bases; unmatched junction nucleotides: 7. The CDR3 is 14 residues long. The CDR3 DNA is TGCAGTGCTGAAACCGGGGGGAGCTCCTACGAGCAGTACTTC. Its translation: CSAETGGSSYEQYF.

This clonotype was picked up many times. This rearrangement joins TRBV4-1 to TRBJ1-3, with 8 bases lining up with TRBD1. With V trimmed by 0 bases and J by 0 bases, 7 bases remained unmatched. Looked up from germline, CDR1 is MGHRA and CDR2 is YSYEKL. The CDR3 is made up of 18 amino acids. CDR3 in DNA: TGCGCCAGCAGCCAAGACGGGACAGGTTCCATCTCTGGAAACACCATATATTTT. This encodes CASSQDGTGSISGNTIYF.

This clonotype was found a few times. V usage is TRBV3-1 and J usage is TRBJ2-5; 15 bases map to TRBD2. The V segment lost 1 base and the J segment 2 bases; nucleotides outside the gene matches: 2. The CDR3 is made up of 17 amino acids. Germline CDR1 reads LGHDT; CDR2 reads YNNKEL (reference sequence). CDR3 in amino acids: CASSQGTSGRVQETQYF. The CDR3 nucleotides read TGTGCCAGCAGCCAAGGGACTAGCGGGAGGGTTCAAGAGACCCAGTACTTC.

CDR3 sequence reads: CASSIGANTGELFF. CDR3 nucleotide sequence: TGTGCCAGTAGTATCGGTGCGAACACCGGGGAGCTGTTTTTT. V gene TRBV19 combines with J gene TRBJ2-2; D gene uncertain. The V end lost 3 bases, the J end lost 0 bases, and 5 bases lay between the germline ends. The germline V gene has CDR1 LNHDA and CDR2 SQIVND (reference sequence). The CDR3 is made up of 14 amino acids.

The rearrangement links TRBV7-9 to TRBJ2-7, with D perhaps given as TRBD1 or TRBD2 (5 bases each). This CDR3 spans 14 amino acids. CDR1 and CDR2 (germline): SEHNR, FQNEAQ (reference sequence). The V and J ends lost 5 bases and 2 bases respectively, with 13 bases between them. CDR3 DNA sequence: TGTGCCAGCAGCCCTACCCTGGGGGCCTACGAGCAGTACTTC. Translating it yields CASSPTLGAYEQYF. Full variable domain (missing parts from reference TRBV7-9 and TRBJ2-7): DTGVSQNPRHKITKRGQNVTFRCDPISEHNRLYWYRQTLGQGPEFLTYFQNEAQLEKSRLLSDRFSAERPKGSFSTLEIQRTEQGDSAMYLCASSPTLGAYEQYFGPGTRLTVT.

Notes on this clonotype: A clone one base away is much larger, so this may be a read error. The conserved phenylalanine or tryptophan is not found at the CDR3 terminus, so this likely reflects a read error. This sequence joins TRBV29-1 and TRBJ2-2, with TRBD2 matching 16 bases. V shed 4 bases and J 1 base; nucleotides not matched to a gene: 9. Germline V gives CDR1 SQVTM, CDR2 ANQGSEA. This CDR3 contains 19 residues. The chain's CDR3 is CSVAPGTSGGDKNTGELFS. The DNA for the CDR3 is TGCAGCGTTGCGCCAGGGACTAGCGGGGGGGATAAGAACACCGGGGAGCTGTTTTCT.

Concerning this clonotype itself: The junction departs from germline at one end; a sequencing error may be responsible. The chain combines TRBV5-3 with TRBJ2-7; D is perhaps TRBD1 (6 bases). TRBV5-3 is an ORF, and what it does is uncertain. The CDR3 spans 13 residues. CDR3 nucleotides: TGTGCCAGCAGCTCGGAAGGACAGATCGAGCAGTACTTC. Its translation is CASSSEGQIEQYF.

Ten or more counts support this clonotype. CDR3 region: CASSLVAVDSYEQYF. As DNA, the CDR3 is TGCGCCAGCAGCTTGGTTGCGGTGGACTCCTACGAGCAGTACTTC. V usage is TRBV5-1 and J usage is TRBJ2-7; no clear D. Trimming removed 0 bases from V and 0 bases from J, with 10 bases in between. The CDR3 is 15 amino acids. Per germline, CDR1 SGHRS and CDR2 YFSETQ. Full variable domain (rest looked up from reference TRBV5-1 and TRBJ2-7): KAGVTQTPRYLIKTRGQQVTLSCSPISGHRSVSWYQQTPGQGLQFLFEYFSETQRNKGNFPGRFSGRQFSNSRSEMNVSTLELGDSALYLCASSLVAVDSYEQYFGPGTRLTVT.

Comment on this clonotype: This sequence may be a read error, since a much larger clone differs from it by one base. The CDR3 DNA sequence: TGTGCCAGCAGCCCCACAGGGGTAACAGATACGCAGTGTTTT. Translating gives CASSPTGVTDTQCF. The chain carries TRBV7-9 and TRBJ2-3, with TRBD1 matching 7 bases. There are 14 residues in the CDR3. Germline-derived CDR1 and CDR2 are SEHNR and FQNEAQ (reference sequence).

The J gene is TRBJ2-4, the V gene TRBV2, with unresolved D. V lost 3 bases and J lost 0, with 9 bases in between. The CDR3 consists of 15 residues. CDR1 SNHLY and CDR2 FYNNEI come from the germline V gene. CDR3 in DNA: TGTGCCAGCAGTGATGTCGAGATAGCCAAAAACATTCAGTACTTC. Protein: CASSDVEIAKNIQYF.

This clonotype has only a few counts. The chain has TRBV4-2 and TRBJ1-1; D ambiguous. The CDR3 is 15 amino acids. V lost 0 bases, J lost 0 bases, and 8 bases lay in between. CDR1 LGHNA and CDR2 YNFKEQ come from the germline V gene. The CDR3 loop is CASSQESSLNTEAFF. CDR3 nucleotides: TGTGCCAGCAGCCAAGAATCCAGCCTGAACACTGAAGCTTTCTTT.

This clonotype was seen ten or more times. The J gene is TRBJ2-2, the V gene TRBV23-1, with unresolved D. TRBV23-1 is marked as an open reading frame, function uncertain. Trimming left V 2 bases short and J 2 bases short, with 9 bases between. This CDR3 has 15 residues. The CDR3 spells CASSQVDTNTGELFF. CDR3 coding DNA: TGCGCCAGCAGTCAAGTTGACACTAACACCGGGGAGCTGTTTTTT.

This chain connects TRBV6-5 to TRBJ2-1; weak D call: TRBD2 (5 bases). CDR3 size: 18 residues. Germline loops: CDR1 MNHEY, CDR2 SVGAGI. V lost 4 bases and J lost 0, with 19 bases in between. CDR3 coding DNA: TGTGCCAGCAGTTCGGAACTGGTAAGCGGTAGCTCCTACAATGAGCAGTTCTTC. It yields the protein CASSSELVSGSSYNEQFF.

The chain couples TRBV12-3 or TRBV12-4 to TRBJ2-7; D possibly uses TRBD1 or TRBD2 (5 bases each). The length of the CDR3 is 15 residues. The V gene lost 3 bases and the J gene lost 3 bases, with 15 bases spanning the gap. CDR3: CASSFKGSPYYEQYF. Here the CDR3 DNA reads TGTGCCAGCAGTTTTAAGGGGAGTCCCTACTACGAGCAGTACTTC.

The sample holds a few counts of this clonotype. This chain connects TRBV27 to TRBJ2-3; no reliable D call. Between the trimmed V and J ends, which lost 2 bases and 2 bases, there was a span of 8 bases. The CDR3 runs to 14 residues. The germline V gene encodes CDR1 MNHEY and CDR2 SMNVEV (reference sequence). The CDR3 DNA reads TGTGCCAGCAGTTTAATGGGAAACACAGATACGCAGTATTTT. Protein product: CASSLMGNTDTQYF.

The chain employs TRBV2 and TRBJ2-3, with 7 bases that match TRBD2. The CDR3 is 16 amino acids. V lost 2 bases, J lost 5 bases, and 10 bases stayed unmatched. CDR1 and CDR2 (germline): SNHLY, FYNNEI. CDR3 coding DNA: TGTGCCAGCAGTGAAACCCGCGGGAGTCCACAAGATACGCAGTATTTT. Amino acid sequence: CASSETRGSPQDTQYF.

At least ten counts were recorded for this clonotype. The V call is TRBV29-1, the J call TRBJ2-7, with 8 bases identical to TRBD2. V dropped 5 bases and J dropped 4; count of bases not matched to a gene: 4. The CDR3 consists of 12 residues. CDR1 and CDR2 from the germline V gene are SQVTM and ANQGSEA. CDR3 sequence reads: CSVRTSRYEQYF. The CDR3 region has the DNA TGCAGCGTTCGGACTAGCAGATACGAGCAGTACTTC.

This clonotype was observed many times. The gene calls are TRBV7-9 and TRBJ2-3, with 7 bases matching TRBD2. The V gene end was trimmed by 5 bases and the J gene end by 5 bases; junction bases not matched to a gene: 10. Germline assignment: CDR1 SEHNR and CDR2 FQNEAQ (reference sequence). The CDR3 runs 15 residues. The CDR3 sequence: CASSGVREKGDTQYF. The CDR3 DNA is TGTGCCAGCAGCGGGGTGCGGGAGAAAGGAGATACGCAGTATTTT.

There are many counts of this clonotype. The rearrangement links TRBV9 to TRBJ2-3; the match to TRBD2 covers 8 bases. CDR1 SGDLS and CDR2 YYNGEE come from the germline V gene. The CDR3 has 17 residues. With V trimmed by 0 bases and J by 2 bases, 8 bases remained unmatched. DNA for the CDR3: TGTGCCAGCAGCGTAGTGACCAGCGGGGGAGTCACAGATACGCAGTATTTT. Protein sequence: CASSVVTSGGVTDTQYF.

There are many counts of this clonotype. This chain uses TRBV29-1 with TRBJ2-4; D uncertain. CDR3 size: 11 residues. The V gene's germline CDR1 is SQVTM and CDR2 ANQGSEA. V shed 4 bases and J shed 9 bases, with 10 bases lying between them. Here the CDR3 DNA reads TGCAGCGTTGTCCGGATAGGCATTCAGTACTTC. Its translation is CSVVRIGIQYF. Using reference TRBV29-1 and TRBJ2-4 for the parts outside the CDR3, the full variable domain is SAVISQKPSRDICQRGTSLTIQCQVDSQVTMMFWYRQQPGQSLTLIATANQGSEATYESGFVIDKFPISRPNLTFSTLTVSNMSPEDSSIYLCSVVRIGIQYFGAGTRLSVL.

This rearrangement joins TRBV12-3 or TRBV12-4 to TRBJ2-1; possibly TRBD1 for D (6 bases). This CDR3 has 17 residues. V lost 6 bases and J 0 bases, leaving 18 bases between the germline ends. Written as DNA, the CDR3 is TGTGCCAGCAGCCCGTTCCGAACAGGGAGCTCCTACAATGAGCAGTTCTTC. Protein sequence: CASSPFRTGSSYNEQFF.

The J gene is TRBJ2-3, the V gene TRBV6-1; 10 positions match TRBD2. J lost 5 bases, V lost 0 bases, and 14 bases had no gene match. This CDR3 is built from 19 residues. Germline values: CDR1 MNHNS, CDR2 SASEGT. CDR3 sequence: CASSEAGTSESRGLDTQYF. The CDR3 coding sequence is TGTGCCAGCAGTGAAGCTGGGACTAGCGAGTCAAGAGGACTAGATACGCAGTATTTT.

This clonotype has a handful of counts. This chain links TRBV3-2 with TRBJ1-2; the table's D gene call, TRBD1, was not cross checked with the DNA. TRBV3-2 is reported as a pseudogene. The CDR3 totals 17 residues. The CDR3 is CASSQDLGTGLNYGYTF. In DNA form, the CDR3 reads TGTGCCAGCAGCCAAGATCTCGGGACAGGGCTTAACTATGGCTACACCTTC.

The V and J genes are TRBV7-9 and TRBJ1-1, with D possibly TRBD1 on 5 matching bases. V lost 5 bases and J 10 bases, leaving 23 bases between the germline ends. The germline gives CDR1 SEHNR, CDR2 FQNEAQ (reference sequence). This CDR3 comprises 15 residues. In nucleotides, the CDR3 is TGTGCCAGCAGCCCGACCGGGGCAGAGAAGGATGGAGCTTTCTTT. It translates to CASSPTGAEKDGAFF.

V gene TRBV12-3 or TRBV12-4 combines with J gene TRBJ2-2; D might be TRBD2 (6 bases). The CDR3 spans 19 residues. V was clipped by 5 bases and J by 0 bases, with 22 bases between them. CDR3 region: CASSTQKGGVRANTGELFF. The CDR3 nucleotides read TGTGCCAGCAGTACGCAGAAAGGAGGGGTACGCGCGAACACCGGGGAGCTGTTTTTT.

To note about this clonotype: The CDR3 carries no conserved terminal phenylalanine or tryptophan, so it likely arises from a read error. This chain uses TRBV27 with TRBJ1-2; 10 bases are a match to TRBD1. The CDR3 consists of 14 residues. J was trimmed by 4 bases and V by 5 bases; bases with no gene match: 4. CDR1 MNHEY and CDR2 SMNVEV come from the germline V gene (reference sequence). The CDR3 DNA sequence: TGTGCCAGCAGTCTGACAGGGGGCGGCTATGGCTACACCCTC. Protein product: CASSLTGGGYGYTL.